These 25 T cell receptor beta chains originate from one sample sequenced in a study of T cells in Graves' hyperthyroidism and ophthalmopathy. Amplification of TCR beta CDR3 regions was performed using RNA transcripts as template. The TCR CDR3 first-round RT-PCR relied on the HTBI primer set. TCRdb recomputed calls from the multiplex PCR reads with MiXCR, one row per CDR3 protein. The sample has more than 450,000 distinct CDR3 sequences, 20% seen once; the top ten hold 45% to 50%. Sequences were obtained from blood. These receptors were obtained from a middle-aged man with Graves' ophthalmopathy.

This clonotype was recorded a few times. The rearrangement links TRBV18 to TRBJ2-1, with 8 bases fitting TRBD2. V was clipped by 3 bases and J by 2 bases; unmatched bases: 12. The CDR3 loop spans 18 amino acids. Looked up from germline, CDR1 is KGHSH and CDR2 is LQKENI. The DNA for the CDR3 is TGTGCCAGCTCACCTCCGGGACTAGGGAAGCTCGCCTACAATGAGCAGTTCTTC. Translation gives CASSPPGLGKLAYNEQFF.

V is TRBV18 and J is TRBJ2-3, with D perhaps TRBD1 (6 bases). Germline-derived CDR1 and CDR2 are KGHSH and LQKENI. Trimming removed 3 bases from V and 3 bases from J, with 13 bases in between. The length of the CDR3 is 15 residues. CDR3 sequence (DNA): TGTGCCAGCTCACCCAGACAGGTCCTAACAGATACGCAGTATTTT. The encoded protein is CASSPRQVLTDTQYF.

This clonotype has just a few counts. The CDR3 sequence: CASSQGVFNQPQHF. As DNA, the CDR3 is TGTGCCAGCAGCCAGGGGGTATTCAATCAGCCCCAGCATTTT. The chain employs TRBV3-1 and TRBJ1-5, with a tentative D call TRBD1 (5 bases). Trimming removed 3 bases from V and 3 bases from J, with 9 bases in between. Germline CDR1 reads LGHDT; CDR2 reads YNNKEL (reference sequence). The CDR3 covers 14 residues.

The sample holds many counts of this clonotype. The chain joins TRBV29-1 to TRBJ2-6; 7 bases map to TRBD1. The CDR3 totals 14 residues. The V gene's germline CDR1 is SQVTM and CDR2 ANQGSEA. The ends lost 6 bases at V and 0 bases at J; junction bases unmatched: 2. The CDR3 nucleotides read TGCAGCGTCGGGACAGCCTCTGGGGCCAACGTCCTGACTTTC. It specifies CSVGTASGANVLTF.

This clonotype was seen a handful of times. V is TRBV28 and J is TRBJ1-2, with D possibly TRBD1 on 6 matching bases. The CDR3 runs 13 residues. Per germline, CDR1 MDHEN and CDR2 SYDVKM. V was pared by 5 bases and J by 5 bases, with 12 bases between. CDR3 sequence reads: CASSTTGRYGYTF. CDR3 sequence (DNA): TGTGCCAGCAGTACGACAGGCCGATATGGCTACACCTTC.

The table lists this clonotype with many counts. The V gene is TRBV3-1, the J gene TRBJ1-2; D is possibly TRBD1 (5 bases). The CDR3 loop spans 12 amino acids. The germline V gene encodes CDR1 LGHDT and CDR2 YNNKEL (reference sequence). The V end lost 1 base, the J end lost 8 bases, and 8 bases lay between the germline ends. CDR3 region: CASSQARAGYTF. The DNA for the CDR3 is TGTGCCAGCAGCCAAGCCAGGGCCGGCTACACCTTC.

This clonotype was detected only a few times. A read error may explain this, as a much larger clone is one base away. The chain carries TRBV2 and TRBJ1-2; 7 bases are a match to TRBD1. Germline lookup yields CDR1 SNHLY and CDR2 FYNNEI. V trimming: 7 bases; J trimming: 8 bases; junction bases outside the gene matches: 13. CDR3 size: 14 residues. The CDR3 DNA reads as TGTGCCAGCAACGCCCCAGACAGGGTAGGGGGCTACACCTTC. Amino acid sequence: CASNAPDRVGGYTF.

V and J are TRBV20-1 and TRBJ2-6, with 8 nucleotides matching TRBD1. The J segment lost 0 bases and the V segment lost 6 bases, leaving 10 bases of the junction unmatched. The CDR3 is 17 amino acids. Germline CDR1 reads DFQATT; CDR2 reads SNEGSKA (reference sequence). The CDR3 protein is CSAWTGLIASGANVLTF. DNA of the CDR3: TGCAGTGCCTGGACAGGGCTTATAGCCTCTGGGGCCAACGTCCTGACTTTC.

The CDR3 nucleotides are TGTGCCAGCAGCCTCGGTGGGGCTTTCGGTGAGCAGTTCTTC. Residues: CASSLGGAFGEQFF. The chain uses TRBV9 and TRBJ2-1; D is possibly TRBD1 (5 bases). Trimming stripped 4 bases from V and 9 bases from J, with 17 bases between. The germline gives CDR1 SGDLS, CDR2 YYNGEE. The CDR3 covers 14 residues.

This clonotype was counted ten times or more. The rearrangement uses TRBV27 and TRBJ1-1; 7 bases map to TRBD1. The V and J ends lost 5 bases and 6 bases, in that order; junction bases with no gene match: 12. Germline CDR1 reads MNHEY; CDR2 reads SMNVEV (reference sequence). The CDR3 spans 15 residues. The CDR3 here is CASSPLYRGRSEAFF. Written as DNA, the CDR3 is TGTGCCAGCAGTCCCCTTTACAGGGGTCGTTCTGAAGCTTTCTTT.

The chain couples TRBV6-6 to TRBJ2-7; 9 nucleotides match TRBD1. This CDR3 comprises 14 residues. CDR1 is MNHNY and CDR2 is SVGAGI in the germline V gene (reference sequence). The ends lost 2 bases at V and 7 bases at J; junction bases unmatched: 6. CDR3 loop: CASSYGTGPREQYF. Here the CDR3 DNA reads TGTGCCAGCAGTTACGGGACAGGGCCGCGGGAGCAGTACTTC.

The chain links TRBV5-1 to TRBJ1-2, with D unclear. Germline loops: CDR1 SGHRS, CDR2 YFSETQ. Trimming took 6 bases from V and 2 from J, leaving 20 bases between them. CDR3 length: 16 residues. The CDR3 spells CASTRIGGVSNYGYTF. Here the CDR3 DNA reads TGCGCCAGCACGAGGATAGGTGGCGTGTCAAACTATGGCTACACCTTC. The full variable domain, completed using reference TRBV5-1 and TRBJ1-2, is KAGVTQTPRYLIKTRGQQVTLSCSPISGHRSVSWYQQTPGQGLQFLFEYFSETQRNKGNFPGRFSGRQFSNSRSEMNVSTLELGDSALYLCASTRIGGVSNYGYTFGSGTRLTVV.

This clonotype appeared a few times. The rearrangement joins TRBV13 to TRBJ1-1; D call uncertain. This CDR3 comprises 16 residues. Trimming took 5 bases from V and 1 from J, leaving 17 bases between them. Germline lookup yields CDR1 PRHDT and CDR2 FYEKMQ (reference sequence). In DNA, the CDR3 is TGTGCCAGCAGCCAGAGACGGTTTCCAACGAACACTGAAGCTTTCTTT. It translates to CASSQRRFPTNTEAFF.

The chain links TRBV7-9 to TRBJ2-5; a possible D gene is TRBD2 (7 bases). CDR3 length: 16 amino acids. The germline V gene has CDR1 SEHNR and CDR2 FQNEAQ (reference sequence). With 5 bases removed from V and 5 bases from J, the gap between germline ends came to 21 bases. As DNA, the CDR3 is TGTGCCAGCAGCCCCCGGGAACGGGGGGCCGTGGAGACCCAGTACTTC. It yields the protein CASSPRERGAVETQYF.

The rearrangement links TRBV7-2 to TRBJ2-7; D may be TRBD2 (6 bases). V was pared by 0 bases and J by 7 bases, with 13 bases between. The CDR3 is 14 residues long. Germline V gene sequence: CDR1 SGHTA, CDR2 FQGNSA. The CDR3 coding sequence is TGTGCCAGCAGCTTAGCGGGGGGTTCTTGGGAGCAGTACTTC. This sequence encodes CASSLAGGSWEQYF.

This clonotype was picked up a small number of times. V is TRBV24-1 and J is TRBJ2-5; D is unresolved. V lost 5 bases and J lost 2, with 17 bases in between. The germline V gene encodes CDR1 KGHDR and CDR2 SFDVKD. This CDR3 spans 16 amino acids. The CDR3, as DNA: TGTGCCACCAGTGGGTTGATAGCAGAGCCTCAAGAGACCCAGTACTTC. It encodes CATSGLIAEPQETQYF.

This CDR3 reads CASVIGGNTEAFF. CDR3 DNA: TGTGCCTCCGTGATTGGAGGGAACACTGAAGCTTTCTTT. This chain connects TRBV24-1 to TRBJ1-1; D not resolved. The CDR3 is made up of 13 amino acids. Germline V lookup: CDR1 KGHDR, CDR2 SFDVKD. Trimming pared 12 bases from V and 1 base from J, leaving 14 bases between.

The V call is TRBV18, the J call TRBJ2-7; D may be TRBD1 (6 bases). Between the trimmed V and J ends, which lost 1 base and 3 bases, there was a span of 7 bases. Germline V lookup: CDR1 KGHSH, CDR2 LQKENI. The CDR3 loop spans 13 amino acids. The CDR3 DNA reads TGTGCCAGCTCACCACACAGGGACTACGAGCAGTACTTC. Translating gives CASSPHRDYEQYF.

The J gene is TRBJ2-1, the V gene TRBV29-1; D ambiguous. The CDR3 sequence is 10 residues long. V lost 3 bases to trimming and J lost 8 bases, with 5 bases between them. Per germline, CDR1 SQVTM and CDR2 ANQGSEA. CDR3 nucleotide sequence: TGCAGCGTTGAGAATGATGAGCAGTTCTTC. Its protein product is CSVENDEQFF.

V is TRBV3-1 and J is TRBJ2-5; D perhaps matches TRBD1 (5 bases). Between the trimmed V and J ends, which lost 5 bases and 5 bases, there was a span of 21 bases. Germline assignment: CDR1 LGHDT and CDR2 YNNKEL (reference sequence). This CDR3 region has 16 residues. CDR3 sequence: CASSGRGGPREETQYF. CDR3 coding DNA: TGTGCCAGCAGCGGAAGGGGCGGACCCCGTGAGGAGACCCAGTACTTC.

The genes are TRBV2 and TRBJ2-7; 7 positions agree with TRBD1. The ends lost 5 bases at V and 4 bases at J; junction bases unmatched: 8. CDR3 length equals 14 residues. Germline V gene lookup returns CDR1 SNHLY and CDR2 FYNNEI. The CDR3 region is CASSNDREGYEQYF. CDR3 DNA: TGTGCCAGCAGTAACGACAGGGAAGGTTACGAGCAGTACTTC.

V and J are TRBV7-2 and TRBJ1-4; D unresolved. V was pared by 1 base and J by 12 bases, with 21 bases between. Germline CDR1 and CDR2: SGHTA and FQGNSA. The CDR3 consists of 16 residues. CDR3 loop: CASSLGARAQFGQLFF. The CDR3 region has the DNA TGTGCCAGCAGCTTAGGGGCTCGTGCACAATTCGGCCAACTGTTTTTT.

This clonotype was seen only a few times. V usage is TRBV9 and J usage is TRBJ2-2; D gene uncertain. Germline V gene sequence: CDR1 SGDLS, CDR2 YYNGEE. Trimming took 0 bases from V and 2 from J, leaving 5 bases between them. The length of the CDR3 is 14 residues. The CDR3 reads CASSVARNTGELFF. CDR3 nucleotides: TGTGCCAGCAGCGTAGCGAGAAACACCGGGGAGCTGTTTTTT.

This clonotype has a handful of counts. The chain is built from TRBV6-1 and TRBJ2-7; a possible D gene is TRBD1 (5 bases). Per germline, CDR1 MNHNS and CDR2 SASEGT. This CDR3 contains 14 residues. V gave up 6 bases and J gave up 3 bases, with 15 bases separating them. Written as DNA, the CDR3 is TGTGCCAGCAGAGACGCAGGGTTTGGCTACGAGCAGTACTTC. Amino acid sequence: CASRDAGFGYEQYF.

This clonotype was recorded many times. The chain joins TRBV20-1 to TRBJ1-5; TRBD1 is a possible D gene (5 bases). The CDR3 spans 13 residues. Per germline, CDR1 DFQATT and CDR2 SNEGSKA (reference sequence). Trimming stripped 6 bases from V and 2 bases from J, with 11 bases between. CDR3 loop: CSAGGRGNQPQHF. CDR3 nucleotide sequence: TGCAGTGCGGGAGGCAGGGGCAATCAGCCCCAGCATTTT.